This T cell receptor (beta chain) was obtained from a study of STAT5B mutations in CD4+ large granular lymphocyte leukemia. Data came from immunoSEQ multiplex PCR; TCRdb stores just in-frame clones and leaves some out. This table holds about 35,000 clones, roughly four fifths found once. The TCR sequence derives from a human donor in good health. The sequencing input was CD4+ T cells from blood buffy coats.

CDR3 bases: TGTGCCAGCAGCGTAGGCGCCTCGGACGCTAATGAAAAACTGTTTTTT. Its translation: CASSVGASDANEKLFF. The chain carries TRBV9 and TRBJ1-4; unclear D gene. Germline values: CDR1 SGDLS, CDR2 YYNGEE. Trimming removed 0 bases at V and 3 bases at J, with 12 bases between. The CDR3 spans 16 residues. Drawing the rest from reference TRBV9 and TRBJ1-4, the complete variable domain is DSGVTQTPKHLITATGQRVTLRCSPRSGDLSVYWYQQSLDQGLQFLIQYYNGEERAKGNILERFSAQQFPDLHSELNLSSLELGDSALYFCASSVGASDANEKLFFGSGTQLSVL.